These T cell receptor beta chains were read from a single sample in a study of T cell changes during pregnancy in multiple sclerosis. Repertoires were generated with immunoSEQ multiplex PCR, while TCRdb's copy carries only in-frame clones and drops some. The sample carries about 87,000 clones, over 85% recorded once. Specimen: peripheral blood, collected in the third trimester of pregnancy. Every receptor here comes from a female donor in good health, enrolled as a control in a pregnancy study. Both conserved end residues are part of each CDR3. Each record gives: J gene, D gene, clone size, V gene, CDR3 length, CDR3 DNA, CDR3 protein. The D gene is left open where the match is weak. Size values are once, few and many counts, or a class for expanded clones, and some rows have none.

J: TRBJ1-1
D: TRBD1
size: few
V: TRBV2
length: 14
DNA: TGTGCCAGCAGAGGGACAGGACCGAACACTGAAGCTTTCTTT
CDR3: CASRGTGPNTEAFF

J: TRBJ2-3
D: TRBD1
size: .
V: TRBV2
length: 15
DNA: TGTGCCAGCAGTGAAAGGACAGGGTTGGGAGATACGCAGTATTTT
CDR3: CASSERTGLGDTQYF

J: TRBJ2-7
D: TRBD1
size: .
V: TRBV19
length: 15
DNA: TGTGCCAGTAGCCTGACCGGGACAGAGACCTACGAGCAGTACTTC
CDR3: CASSLTGTETYEQYF

J: TRBJ2-7
D: .
size: .
V: TRBV6-1
length: 15
DNA: TGTGCCAGCAGTGAAATTAGTGCTAGCGAATACGAGCAGTACTTC
CDR3: CASSEISASEYEQYF

J: TRBJ2-2
D: .
size: .
V: TRBV2
length: 12
DNA: TGTGCCAGCAGGAATACAGGCGGGGAGCTGTTTTTT
CDR3: CASRNTGGELFF

J: TRBJ2-1
D: .
size: .
V: TRBV5-1
length: 16
DNA: TGCGCCAGCAGCTTGGGAACAGGCTCAAATAGGAATGAGCAGTTCTTC
CDR3: CASSLGTGSNRNEQFF

J: TRBJ1-1
D: TRBD1
size: .
V: TRBV5-1
length: 15
DNA: TGCGCCAGCAGCTGGGGTTGGGGGACAGGGACTGAAGCTTTCTTT
CDR3: CASSWGWGTGTEAFF

J: TRBJ1-1
D: TRBD1
size: .
V: TRBV11-2
length: 15
DNA: TGTGCCAGCAGCTTAGATTTTCGGACAGGGACTGAAGCTTTCTTT
CDR3: CASSLDFRTGTEAFF

J: TRBJ2-5
D: TRBD2
size: .
V: TRBV27
length: 15
DNA: TGTGCCAGCAGTTTGCAACTAGCGGGAGAAGAGACCCAGTACTTC
CDR3: CASSLQLAGEETQYF

J: TRBJ1-5
D: .
size: .
V: TRBV28
length: 16
DNA: TGTGCCAGCAGTTTCCTGGAGATATATAGCAATCAGCCCCAGCATTTT
CDR3: CASSFLEIYSNQPQHF

J: TRBJ2-5
D: TRBD1
size: .
V: TRBV5-4
length: 15
DNA: TGTGCCAGCAGCCTCGGACAGGGGAATCAAGAGACCCAGTACTTC
CDR3: CASSLGQGNQETQYF

J: TRBJ1-1
D: .
size: .
V: TRBV4-2
length: 15
DNA: TGTGCCAGCAGCCAAACACCCCTCACCAAATTTGAAGCTTTCTTT
CDR3: CASSQTPLTKFEAFF

J: TRBJ2-7
D: TRBD2
size: .
V: TRBV6-1
length: 15
DNA: TGTGCCAGCAGTACGAGAGGGACTAGGCCTTACGAGCAGTACTTC
CDR3: CASSTRGTRPYEQYF

J: TRBJ2-3
D: .
size: .
V: TRBV27
length: 16
DNA: TGTGCCAGCGGAAACAGAGGACACTTATACACAGATACGCAGTATTTT
CDR3: CASGNRGHLYTDTQYF

J: TRBJ1-1
D: .
size: .
V: TRBV6-1
length: 15
DNA: TGTGCCAGCAGTGTCACAGGGTGGGGTTCCACTGAAGCTTTCTTT
CDR3: CASSVTGWGSTEAFF

J: TRBJ2-7
D: TRBD1
size: .
V: TRBV4-1
length: 16
DNA: TGCGCCAGCAGCCAAGCGGCAGGGGGTTATCTCTACGAGCAGTACTTC
CDR3: CASSQAAGGYLYEQYF

J: TRBJ2-1
D: .
size: .
V: TRBV5-4
length: 13
DNA: TGTGCCAGCAGCAACCGGGGGAGAAATGAGCAGTTCTTC
CDR3: CASSNRGRNEQFF

J: TRBJ1-3
D: TRBD1
size: .
V: TRBV7-8
length: 16
DNA: TGTGCCAGCAGCTCCCATTCCGGGACAGTTGGAAACACCATATATTTT
CDR3: CASSSHSGTVGNTIYF